This T cell receptor beta chain was identified in a study of cytomegalovirus exposure and HLA in healthy donors. Produced via immunoSEQ multiplex PCR; TCRdb's table is partial and in-frame only. The sample has 150,000 to 200,000 clones, 96% seen once. Study observations and caveats: More than 150 TCR beta chains were listed as cytomegalovirus-associated.

In the case of this clone: Its antigen remains unidentified.

Sequencing was carried out using PBMCs. The receptor's source is a young woman in good health and CMV-seronegative.

The CDR3 nucleotides are TGCGCCAGCAGCCAATTTGGCGGGGGGAGTGCCGGGGAGCTGTTTTTT. It is translated as CASSQFGGGSAGELFF. The rearrangement joins TRBV4-1 to TRBJ2-2, with TRBD2 matching over 8 bases. CDR1 and CDR2 from the germline V gene are MGHRA and YSYEKL. With V trimmed by 2 bases and J by 6 bases, 8 bases remained unmatched. The CDR3 totals 16 residues.